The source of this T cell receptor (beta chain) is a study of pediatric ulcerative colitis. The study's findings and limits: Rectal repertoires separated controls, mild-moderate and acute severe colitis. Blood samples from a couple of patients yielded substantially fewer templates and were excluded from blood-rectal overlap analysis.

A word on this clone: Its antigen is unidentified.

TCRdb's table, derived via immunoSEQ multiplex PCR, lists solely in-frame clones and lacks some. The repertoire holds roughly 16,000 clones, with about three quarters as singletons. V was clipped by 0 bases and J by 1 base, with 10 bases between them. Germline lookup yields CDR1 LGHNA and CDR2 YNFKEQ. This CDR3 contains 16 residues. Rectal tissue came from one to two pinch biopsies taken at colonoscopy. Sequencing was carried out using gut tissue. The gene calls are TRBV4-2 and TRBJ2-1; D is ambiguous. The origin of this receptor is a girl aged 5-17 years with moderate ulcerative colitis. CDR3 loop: CASSQDISSSYNEQFF. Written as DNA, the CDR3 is TGTGCCAGCAGCCAAGATATTAGTAGTTCCTACAATGAGCAGTTCTTC.